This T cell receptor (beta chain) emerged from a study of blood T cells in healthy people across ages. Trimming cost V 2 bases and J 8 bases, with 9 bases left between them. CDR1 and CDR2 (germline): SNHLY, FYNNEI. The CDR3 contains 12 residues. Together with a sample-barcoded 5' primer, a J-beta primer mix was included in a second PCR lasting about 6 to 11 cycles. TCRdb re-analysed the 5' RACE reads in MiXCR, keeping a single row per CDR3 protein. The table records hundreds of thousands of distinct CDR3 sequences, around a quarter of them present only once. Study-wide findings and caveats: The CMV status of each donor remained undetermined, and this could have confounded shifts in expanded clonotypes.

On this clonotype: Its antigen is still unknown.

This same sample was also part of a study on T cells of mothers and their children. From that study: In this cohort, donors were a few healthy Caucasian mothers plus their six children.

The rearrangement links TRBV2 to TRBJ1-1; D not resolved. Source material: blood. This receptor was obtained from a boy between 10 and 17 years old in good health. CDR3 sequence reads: CASSELSLEAFF. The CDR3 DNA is TGTGCCAGCAGTGAATTATCCCTCGAAGCTTTCTTT.